This T cell receptor (beta chain) was found in a study of a mutant IDH1 vaccine in newly diagnosed glioma. Study as a whole: Vaccine administration was initiated 4-6 weeks following radiotherapy alone, or with temozolomide cycles. Every participant had undergone radiotherapy, temozolomide, or both before, and most underwent both.

Time point meaning: week 5, during vaccination. All doses held 300 ug of mutant IDH1 20-mer peptide, with topical imiquimod. Comment on this clone: The antigen remains unidentified.

Repertoires were generated with immunoSEQ multiplex PCR, while TCRdb's copy carries only in-frame clones and drops some. The sample has 32,000 or so clones; roughly 87% are singletons. Overall study findings and caveats: Changes in the top peripheral T cell clonotypes seemingly had no bearing on pseudoprogression.

There are 16 residues in the CDR3. Germline lookup yields CDR1 SQVTM and CDR2 ANQGSEA. Deletions cut 2 bases from V and 6 bases from J, with 22 bases between. The sample was peripheral blood mononuclear cells (PBMCs), taken from a glioma patient whose treatment included an IDH1 peptide vaccine. The V gene is TRBV29-1, the J gene TRBJ1-2; D remains ambiguous. This clonotype was obtained from a woman aged 40 to 50 with glioma. Some clones in this sample may be carry-over from other donors' samples. CDR3 bases: TGCAGCGTTGAAAGGGCGCTGGCAAAACAGAAGGATGGCTACACCTTC. Translated, it gives CSVERALAKQKDGYTF.